This T cell receptor (beta chain) was found in a study of graft-versus-host responses after intestinal transplantation. Turning to the study itself: Following induction with anti-thymocyte globulin, all recipients were given tacrolimus and steroids for approximately three years.

For this clone: The antigen is not known.

Looked up from germline, CDR1 is SQVTM and CDR2 is ANQGSEA. The CDR3 length is 16 residues. Trimming at V came to 2 bases and at J to 6 bases, leaving 14 bases not matched to a gene. Clones were read by immunoSEQ multiplex PCR, and TCRdb kept only the in-frame ones, dropping some. The repertoire holds 62,000 or so clones, 90% to 95% seen once, with less than 2% in the top ten. This rearrangement joins TRBV29-1 to TRBJ1-1; 8 positions agree with TRBD1. Source: unstimulated CD8+ T cells sorted from spleen or lymph node cells, taken before transplant. The TCR originated in a human donor who was the organ donor for an intestinal transplant. CDR3 sequence: CSVESIGAGGASEAFF. The CDR3 DNA sequence: TGCAGCGTTGAATCTATAGGCGCAGGGGGCGCATCTGAAGCTTTCTTT.